The T cell receptor (beta chain) under discussion was sequenced for a study of CD8+CD57+ T cells in acquired aplastic anemia. The overall study: Sorting CD4+ and CD8+ cells gave DNA averaging around 3 ug. Findings and limits, study-wide: Statistical testing detected no significant gap in CD8+ Simpson's diversity between patients and controls. Found in both controls and patients were approximately 29 CD8+ CDR3 sequences.

Patients chosen for sequencing had CD8+CD57+ cells that had expanded, as shown by flow cytometry. V dropped 10 bases and J dropped 5; count of bases not matched to a gene: 13. This CDR3 spans 14 amino acids. Per germline, CDR1 ENHRY and CDR2 SYGVKD. To note about this clonotype: Its specificity is not known.

Genomic DNA templated the TCR beta VDJ and CDR3 profiling. Using its own MiXCR run on the reads, TCRdb lists one record per CDR3 protein. This table holds around 170,000 distinct CDR3 sequences, approximately 50% found once. The chain combines TRBV10-3 with TRBJ2-7; TRBD1 agrees at 8 bases. Source material: sorted CD4+, CD8+, or CD8+CD57+ T cells (not recorded which) from PBMCs. This TCR came from a human donor with aplastic anemia. CDR3 loop: CASKPIQGANEQYF. CDR3 nucleotide sequence: TGTGCCAGCAAGCCAATCCAGGGGGCCAACGAGCAGTACTTC.